This entry concerns a single T cell receptor (beta chain). Antigen specificity is unknown. These data originate in a study of T cell responses to AZD1222 COVID-19 vaccine. Broader study findings: The study identified only a handful of AZD1222 recipients as seropositive at baseline.

Germline V CDR1 and CDR2: MNHNY, SVGAGI (reference sequence). The CDR3 runs to 14 residues. V gave up 4 bases and J gave up 8 bases, with 12 bases separating them. Clones were read by immunoSEQ multiplex PCR, and TCRdb kept only the in-frame ones, dropping some. This sample has 120,000 or so clones; more than 70% occur once, and the top ten carry roughly 5%. The chain employs TRBV6-6 and TRBJ1-6; D perhaps matches TRBD1 (6 bases). The specimen comprised peripheral blood, sampled on day 0 of AZD1222 vaccination. The source of this sequence is an adult in good health. Here the CDR3 reads CASSSGQIDSPLHF. In nucleotides, the CDR3 is TGTGCCAGCAGTTCCGGACAGATTGATTCACCCCTCCACTTT.